Detailed here is one T cell receptor beta chain. V lost 5 bases and J 7 bases, leaving 17 bases between the germline ends. Germline CDR1 MDHEN, CDR2 SYDVKM. CDR3 length: 14 amino acids. The entry originates in a study of patients and donors after allogeneic stem cell transplantation. TCRdb ran MiXCR on the RT-PCR reads and lists one entry per CDR3 protein. The sample shows around 160,000 distinct CDR3 sequences, over 25% of them seen only once. This TCR derives from a human donor who was either an allogeneic HSCT recipient or a stem cell or donor lymphocyte infusion donor (not recorded which). It is not recorded whose cells these are; they may come from a transplant donor. The sample consisted of blood, either unsorted or a sorted T cell fraction (not recorded which). The rearrangement uses TRBV28 and TRBJ1-1; no reliable D call. This CDR3 is CASSPTWPSREAFF. The CDR3 region has the DNA TGTGCCAGCAGTCCAACCTGGCCATCGCGTGAAGCTTTCTTT. The whole variable domain, filled in from reference TRBV28 and TRBJ1-1, reads DVKVTQSSRYLVKRTGEKVFLECVQDMDHENMFWYRQDPGLGLRLIYFSYDVKMKEKGDIPEGYSVSREKKERFSLILESASTNQTSMYLCASSPTWPSREAFFGQGTRLTVV.